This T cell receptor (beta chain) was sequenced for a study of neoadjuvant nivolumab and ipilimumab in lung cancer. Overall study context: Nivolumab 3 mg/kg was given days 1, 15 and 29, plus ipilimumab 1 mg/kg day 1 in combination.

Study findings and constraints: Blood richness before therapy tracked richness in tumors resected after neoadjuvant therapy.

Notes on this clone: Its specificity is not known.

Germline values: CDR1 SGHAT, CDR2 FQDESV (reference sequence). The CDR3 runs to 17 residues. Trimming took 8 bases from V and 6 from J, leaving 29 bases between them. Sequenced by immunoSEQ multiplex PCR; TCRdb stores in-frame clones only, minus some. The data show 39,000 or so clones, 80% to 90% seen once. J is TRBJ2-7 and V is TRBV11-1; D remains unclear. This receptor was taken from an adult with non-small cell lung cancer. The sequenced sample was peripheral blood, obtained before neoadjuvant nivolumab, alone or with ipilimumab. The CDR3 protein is CASRTPLVGPLPCEQYF. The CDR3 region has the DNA TGTGCCAGCCGAACTCCTCTGGTCGGGCCACTACCCTGCGAGCAGTACTTC. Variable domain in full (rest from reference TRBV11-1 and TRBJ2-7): EAEVAQSPRYKITEKSQAVAFWCDPISGHATLYWYRQILGQGPELLVQFQDESVVDDSQLPKDRFSAERLKGVDSTLKIQPAELGDSAMYLCASRTPLVGPLPCEQYFGPGTRLTVT.